This T cell receptor (beta chain) appears in the sequencing data of a study of T-cell memory formation after mild COVID-19. Turning to the study itself: TCR clusters largely stayed donor specific.

This clonotype was seen only once. What it binds is not known. Regarding the study as a whole: Clones that shrank (day 15 to 85) were balanced CD4/CD8, whereas later expanders leaned CD4+.

The length of the CDR3 is 14 residues. V lost 0 bases and J lost 5, with 11 bases in between. Per the germline V gene, CDR1 is SGDLS and CDR2 is YYNGEE. In TCRdb, the 5' RACE reads were re-called with MiXCR into one record per CDR3 protein. The sample includes 40,000 to 60,000 distinct CDR3 sequences, 27% of them seen just once. The TCR sequence derives from a man aged 18 to 30 who had mild COVID-19 (a few samples of this study predate the infection). Cell type and time point are not known. The chain links TRBV9 to TRBJ1-2; D is perhaps TRBD1 (6 bases). The sample was PBMCs or a T cell subset sorted from them (not recorded which). CDR3 protein: CASSVAGQPYGYTF. The CDR3 region has the DNA TGTGCCAGCAGCGTAGCCGGACAGCCTTATGGCTACACCTTC.